This passage covers 25 T cell receptor beta chains from one sample sequenced in a study of T cells in Graves' hyperthyroidism and ophthalmopathy. RNA transcripts provided the source from which TCR beta CDR3 regions were amplified. An initial round of RT-PCR targeting the TCR CDR3 relied on the HTBI primer set. TCRdb reprocessed the multiplex PCR reads via MiXCR and lists one record per CDR3 protein. The profile shows over 500,000 distinct CDR3 sequences, 14% of them singletons. Material for sequencing was blood. The receptor source for this set is a woman aged 40 to 50 with Graves' hyperthyroidism.

This clonotype was observed many times. The chain couples TRBV12-3 or TRBV12-4 to TRBJ2-3; 7 nucleotides agree with TRBD1. The CDR3 extends over 18 amino acids. The junction had 10 bases not matched to a gene; V was cut back by 1 base and J by 0 bases. CDR3 loop: CASSLGVPQGRSTDTQYF. CDR3 in DNA: TGTGCCAGCAGTTTAGGTGTCCCACAGGGGAGAAGCACAGATACGCAGTATTTT.

The J gene is TRBJ2-2, the V gene TRBV11-2; no firm D call. The CDR3 is made up of 13 amino acids. Germline CDR1 and CDR2: SGHAT and FQNNGV. V lost 5 bases and J lost 6, with 10 bases in between. The CDR3, as DNA: TGTGCCAGCAGCATGGACCGGGCCGGGGAGCTGTTTTTT. Its protein is CASSMDRAGELFF.

The rearrangement uses TRBV9 and TRBJ2-2; D remains unclear. The CDR3 is 15 amino acids. The V end was cut by 2 bases, the J end by 0 bases, with 8 bases between. Germline CDR1 and CDR2: SGDLS and YYNGEE. The CDR3 DNA is TGTGCCAGCAGCGTGAGCGTAACGAACACCGGGGAGCTGTTTTTT. Its translation: CASSVSVTNTGELFF.

This clonotype was detected ten times or more. The rearrangement uses TRBV29-1 and TRBJ2-7; possibly TRBD2 for D (5 bases). This CDR3 is built from 14 residues. CDR1 SQVTM and CDR2 ANQGSEA come from the germline V gene. With 6 bases removed from V and 6 bases from J, the gap between germline ends came to 21 bases. The chain's CDR3 is CSVGSRLEGGEQYF. The DNA of the CDR3 is TGCAGCGTGGGGTCCAGGCTTGAGGGTGGCGAGCAGTACTTC.

A few counts support this clonotype. The V gene is TRBV14, the J gene TRBJ2-5; D may be TRBD1 (6 bases). Trimming took 0 bases from V and 5 from J, leaving 16 bases between them. Germline V gene data show CDR1 as SGHDN and CDR2 as FVKESK. The CDR3 is made up of 16 amino acids. The CDR3 spells CASSQDFGGQRETQYF. CDR3 in DNA: TGTGCCAGCAGCCAAGATTTTGGGGGCCAGCGGGAGACCCAGTACTTC.

The chain is built from TRBV24-1 and TRBJ2-1; 9 positions agree with TRBD1. The CDR3 has 13 residues. Per germline, CDR1 KGHDR and CDR2 SFDVKD. V was pared by 5 bases and J by 10 bases, with 5 bases of the junction left unmatched. The CDR3 region is CATSGPGTGEQFF. Here the CDR3 DNA reads TGTGCCACCAGTGGCCCCGGGACAGGGGAGCAGTTCTTC.

This clonotype was observed at least ten times. This sequence joins TRBV6-1 and TRBJ1-1; no clear D. With 0 bases removed from V and 7 bases from J, the gap between germline ends came to 9 bases. Germline V lookup: CDR1 MNHNS, CDR2 SASEGT. The CDR3 spans 13 residues. Here the CDR3 reads CASSEACGGEAFF. The DNA for the CDR3 is TGTGCCAGCAGTGAAGCATGCGGCGGTGAAGCTTTCTTT.

The V call is TRBV2, the J call TRBJ2-5; 12 nucleotides match TRBD2. With 6 bases clipped from V and 5 bases from J, the junction kept 10 bases outside the gene matches. The CDR3 is made up of 16 amino acids. CDR1 and CDR2 from the germline V gene are SNHLY and FYNNEI. The CDR3 DNA sequence: TGTGCCAGCAGGGGGCTGCCTAGCGGGAGGGCTGAGACCCAGTACTTC. This translates into CASRGLPSGRAETQYF.

This chain links TRBV20-1 with TRBJ1-5; unclear D gene. Germline loops: CDR1 DFQATT, CDR2 SNEGSKA (reference sequence). This CDR3 has 13 amino acids. Trimming took off 3 bases at V and 4 bases at J, with 10 bases between the two ends. This CDR3 is CSASRTDNQPQHF. In nucleotides, the CDR3 is TGCAGTGCTAGTAGGACGGATAATCAGCCCCAGCATTTT.

With respect to this clonotype: This may arise from a read error, as a much more abundant clone is one base away. J is TRBJ2-1 and V is TRBV5-6; TRBD1 might be the D (5 bases). CDR1 is SGHDT and CDR2 is YYEEEE in the germline V gene. This CDR3 comprises 11 residues. In DNA form, the CDR3 reads TGTGCCGGCAGTCAGGGCCCACTTCAGTTCTTC. Amino acid sequence: CAGSQGPLQFF.

This clonotype was seen repeatedly, ten times or more. This sequence joins TRBV24-1 and TRBJ2-3, with D maybe TRBD2 (6 bases). The CDR3 is 14 residues long. V lost 9 bases and J 2 bases, leaving 14 bases between the germline ends. The germline V gene encodes CDR1 KGHDR and CDR2 SFDVKD. CDR3 residues: CATAASDNTDTQYF. Here the CDR3 DNA reads TGTGCCACCGCGGCTAGCGACAACACAGATACGCAGTATTTT.

This chain connects TRBV20-1 to TRBJ2-1; tentatively, D is TRBD1 or TRBD2 (5 bases each). The CDR3 spans 14 residues. Germline loops: CDR1 DFQATT, CDR2 SNEGSKA (reference sequence). The ends were cut back, 6 bases at V and 0 bases at J, with 12 bases in the middle. The CDR3 sequence: CSAPRGASYNEQFF. The CDR3 DNA sequence: TGCAGTGCCCCTCGGGGCGCCTCCTACAATGAGCAGTTCTTC.

With regard to this clonotype: A read error may be the cause here, since a much bigger clone is one base away. This chain links TRBV11-2 with TRBJ2-7, with 7 bases identical to TRBD2. Germline V gene lookup returns CDR1 SGHAT and CDR2 FQNNGV. The V gene end was trimmed by 7 bases and the J gene end by 3 bases; junction bases not matched to a gene: 12. CDR3 length equals 15 residues. The DNA for the CDR3 is TGTGCCAGCAACCACCTCCAAGCGGGAATCTACGAGCAGTACTTC. Its translation is CASNHLQAGIYEQYF.

There are many counts of this clonotype. V gene TRBV28 combines with J gene TRBJ2-7; D unresolved. Trimming removed 6 bases at V and 2 bases at J, with 11 bases between. Germline values: CDR1 MDHEN, CDR2 SYDVKM. The CDR3 extends over 13 amino acids. The CDR3 DNA follows: TGTGCCAGCAGGGGTGGATTCCCCTACGAGCAGTACTTC. It yields the protein CASRGGFPYEQYF.

The chain couples TRBV10-1 to TRBJ2-4, with D unclear. The length of the CDR3 is 16 residues. The ends were cut back, 0 bases at V and 7 bases at J, with 16 bases in the middle. Germline V gene data show CDR1 as WNHNN and CDR2 as SYGVQD (reference sequence). DNA of the CDR3: TGCGCCAGCAGTGAGTCCTTTTACCCACCGAGGAACATTCAGTACTTC. It yields the protein CASSESFYPPRNIQYF.

The chain uses TRBV10-3 and TRBJ1-4, with 7 nucleotides matching TRBD1. The junction had 7 bases not matched to a gene; V was cut back by 6 bases and J by 3 bases. The CDR3 extends over 15 amino acids. Germline CDR1 ENHRY, CDR2 SYGVKD. CDR3 nucleotide sequence: TGTGCCATCAGCGAGCGACAGGGAGCTAATGAAAAACTGTTTTTT. It specifies CAISERQGANEKLFF.

This clonotype has at least ten counts. The V gene is TRBV3-1, the J gene TRBJ1-1, with D possibly TRBD1 on 6 matching bases. V lost 3 bases to trimming and J lost 6 bases, with 11 bases between them. CDR1 is LGHDT and CDR2 is YNNKEL in the germline V gene (reference sequence). This CDR3 has 13 residues. The CDR3, as DNA: TGTGCCAGCAGCCATCTCCAGGGGTCTGAAGCTTTCTTT. It translates to CASSHLQGSEAFF.

In this sample, this clonotype turned up many times. This chain's CDR3 is CASSRRSGQETQYF. The CDR3 DNA is TGTGCCAGCAGCCGACGTAGCGGCCAAGAGACCCAGTACTTC. This chain joins TRBV7-9 and TRBJ2-5; a weak D match, TRBD2 (6 bases). The CDR3 consists of 14 residues. Per germline, CDR1 SEHNR and CDR2 FQNEAQ (reference sequence). The V and J ends lost 5 bases and 1 base respectively, with 11 bases between them.

This clonotype was observed many times. The chain has TRBV9 and TRBJ1-1; no definite D call. V lost 0 bases and J lost 6, with 12 bases in between. The CDR3 is 14 residues long. Germline-derived CDR1 and CDR2 are SGDLS and YYNGEE. CDR3 sequence: CASSVEVKAAEAFF. The CDR3 bases are TGTGCCAGCAGCGTAGAGGTCAAGGCGGCTGAAGCTTTCTTT.

This clonotype was detected a few times. CDR3 sequence: CASTPGLGVNSPLHF. As DNA, the CDR3 is TGTGCCAGCACCCCGGGGTTAGGGGTGAATTCACCCCTCCACTTT. The chain couples TRBV6-1 to TRBJ1-6, with D tentatively TRBD1 (5 bases). The germline V and J ends were trimmed by 7 bases and 7 bases, with 17 bases remaining between them. The CDR3 totals 15 residues. Germline loops: CDR1 MNHNS, CDR2 SASEGT.

This clonotype was recorded at least ten times. J is TRBJ1-2 and V is TRBV27; a possible D gene is TRBD1 (6 bases). Trimming removed 4 bases from V and 8 bases from J, with 17 bases in between. Germline V gives CDR1 MNHEY, CDR2 SMNVEV (reference sequence). CDR3 length: 14 residues. CDR3 sequence (DNA): TGTGCCAGCAGTTCCCTCTCCGCGACAGGAGGCTACACCTTC. As protein: CASSSLSATGGYTF.

This clonotype was observed many times. CDR3: CASSKPGASTDTQYF. The CDR3 nucleotides are TGTGCCAGCAGTAAACCTGGGGCTAGCACAGATACGCAGTATTTT. V usage is TRBV3-1 and J usage is TRBJ2-3; the D gene is possibly TRBD1 (5 bases). CDR3 length equals 15 residues. In germline, CDR1 is LGHDT, CDR2 YNNKEL (reference sequence). The germline V and J ends were trimmed by 6 bases and 0 bases, with 13 bases remaining between them.

Ten or more counts support this clonotype. The chain recombines TRBV7-3 with TRBJ2-3; 7 bases align to TRBD2. With V trimmed by 4 bases and J by 3 bases, 10 bases remained unmatched. The CDR3 spans 16 residues. Looked up from germline, CDR1 is SGHTA and CDR2 is FQGTGA. In DNA, the CDR3 is TGTGCCAGCAGCTCCGGGGGGAGTCGGAGGACAGATACGCAGTATTTT. Translation: CASSSGGSRRTDTQYF.

In its sample, this clonotype was seen many times. The chain joins TRBV6-1 to TRBJ2-3; D is possibly TRBD1 (5 bases). CDR1 and CDR2 (germline): MNHNS, SASEGT. Between the trimmed V and J ends, which lost 0 bases and 4 bases, there was a span of 11 bases. The CDR3 is 15 residues long. CDR3 protein: CASSEAAWGADTQYF. The CDR3, as DNA: TGTGCCAGCAGTGAAGCGGCGTGGGGCGCAGATACGCAGTATTTT.

This clonotype was counted at least ten times. This rearrangement joins TRBV20-1 to TRBJ2-5; 7 nucleotides agree with TRBD2. This CDR3 is built from 14 residues. Germline V lookup: CDR1 DFQATT, CDR2 SNEGSKA (reference sequence). V gave up 5 bases and J gave up 4 bases; unmatched junction bases: 10. The CDR3 region is CSAVKREAGETQYF. The CDR3 nucleotides read TGCAGTGCTGTGAAACGGGAGGCCGGAGAGACCCAGTACTTC.